The clone carrying this T cell receptor (beta chain) has more than one count but fewer than ten. The data were taken from a study of blood T cell repertoires in COVID-19. About the study: COVID-19 samples, acute and convalescent, were from the United States, Italy and Spain. Sample material is recorded as cDNA or gDNA derived from T cells, B-cell-depleted T cells, or PBMCs.

This table comes from immunoSEQ multiplex PCR, and its TCRdb copy is limited to in-frame clones, with some not included. The top ten hold under 30% of the sample, which has approximately 39,000 clones, about nine tenths seen once. The sequence came from a man aged 45-65 years with active or convalescent COVID-19. Sequences were obtained from peripheral blood.

The CDR3 sequence is CASGYNSPLHF. The CDR3 DNA sequence: TGTGCCAGCGGGTACAATTCACCCCTCCACTTT. The gene calls are TRBV19 and TRBJ1-6; no clear D gene. V lost 9 bases, J lost 7 bases, and 7 bases lay in between. CDR1 and CDR2 from the germline V gene are LNHDA and SQIVND (reference sequence). CDR3 length equals 11 residues.